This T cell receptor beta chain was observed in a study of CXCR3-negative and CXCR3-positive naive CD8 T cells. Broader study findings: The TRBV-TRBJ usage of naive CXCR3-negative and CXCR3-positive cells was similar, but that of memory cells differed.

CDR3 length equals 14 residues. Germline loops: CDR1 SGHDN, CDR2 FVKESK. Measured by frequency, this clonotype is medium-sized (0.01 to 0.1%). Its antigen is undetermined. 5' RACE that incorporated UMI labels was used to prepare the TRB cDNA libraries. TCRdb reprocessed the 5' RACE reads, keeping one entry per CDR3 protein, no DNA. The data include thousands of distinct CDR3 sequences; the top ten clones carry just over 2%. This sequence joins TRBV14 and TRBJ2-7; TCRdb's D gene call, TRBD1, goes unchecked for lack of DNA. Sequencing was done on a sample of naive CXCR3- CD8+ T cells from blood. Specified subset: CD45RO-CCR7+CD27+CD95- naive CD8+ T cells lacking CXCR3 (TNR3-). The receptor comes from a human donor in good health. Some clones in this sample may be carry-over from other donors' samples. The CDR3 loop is CASSQGAGSYEQYF.